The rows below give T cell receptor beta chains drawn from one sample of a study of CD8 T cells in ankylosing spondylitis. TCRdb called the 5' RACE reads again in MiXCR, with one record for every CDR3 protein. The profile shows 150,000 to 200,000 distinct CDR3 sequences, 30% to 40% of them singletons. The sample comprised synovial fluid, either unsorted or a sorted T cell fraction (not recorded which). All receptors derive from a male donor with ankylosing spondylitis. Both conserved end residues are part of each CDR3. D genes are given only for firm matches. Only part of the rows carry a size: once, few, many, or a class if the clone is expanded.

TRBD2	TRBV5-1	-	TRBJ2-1	TGCGCCAGCAGCTTGGGACTAGCGGGCCCTGACAATGAGCAGTTCTTC	CASSLGLAGPDNEQFF
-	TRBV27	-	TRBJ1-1	TGTGCCAGCAGCCGCAGGGCGCTGAACACTGAAGCTTTCTTT	CASSRRALNTEAFF
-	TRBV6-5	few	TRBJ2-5	TGTGCCAGCAGTTCCGCCGATGTCCGCCAAGAGACCCAGTACTTC	CASSSADVRQETQYF
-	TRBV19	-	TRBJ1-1	TGTGCCAGTAGTGGCAGGTACACTGAAGCTTTCTTT	CASSGRYTEAFF
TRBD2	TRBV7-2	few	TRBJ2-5	TGTGCCAGCAGAACCGGACTAGCGGACCAAGAGACCCAGTACTTC	CASRTGLADQETQYF
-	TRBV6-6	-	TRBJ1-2	TGTGCCATAGGGGGAAACTATGGCTACACCTTC	CAIGGNYGYTF
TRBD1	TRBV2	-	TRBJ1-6	TGTGCCAGCAGGGCTACTAGTGGGACAGCTAATTCACCCCTCCACTTT	CASRATSGTANSPLHF
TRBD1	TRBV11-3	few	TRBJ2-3	TGTGCCAGCAGCTTAGACCGGACAGGGACGACAGATACGCAGTATTTT	CASSLDRTGTTDTQYF
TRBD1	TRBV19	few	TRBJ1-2	TGTGCCAGTAGGGACGAACAGGGGAGATTCAACTATGGCTACACCTTC	CASRDEQGRFNYGYTF
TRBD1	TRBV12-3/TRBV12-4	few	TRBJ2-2	TGTGCCAGCAGTTACAGGGGGCGCCGGACCGGGGAGCTGTTTTTT	CASSYRGRRTGELFF
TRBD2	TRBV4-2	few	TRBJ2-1	TGTGCCAGCAGCCTACCTAGCGGGACATACAATGAGCAGTTCTTC	CASSLPSGTYNEQFF
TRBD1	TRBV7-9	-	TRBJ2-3	TGTGCCAGCAGCTCTACAGGGGAAGGAGGCACAGATACGCAGTATTTT	CASSSTGEGGTDTQYF
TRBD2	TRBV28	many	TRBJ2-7	TGTGCCAGCAACCCTAGCGGGAGCTCCGAGCAGTACTTC	CASNPSGSSEQYF
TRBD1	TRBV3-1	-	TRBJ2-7	TGTGCCAGCAGCCTCCTCGGGACAGGGACCTACGAGCAGTACTTC	CASSLLGTGTYEQYF
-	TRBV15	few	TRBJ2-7	TGTGCCACCAGCAGAGGGAAGGAGTTCTACGAGCAGTACTTC	CATSRGKEFYEQYF
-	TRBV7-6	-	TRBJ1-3	TGTGCCAGCAGCCCAGGGTTGGGGGGCTCTGGAAACACCATATATTTT	CASSPGLGGSGNTIYF
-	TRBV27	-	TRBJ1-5	TGTGCCAGCAGGAAAACGGACAATCAGCCCCAGCATTTT	CASRKTDNQPQHF
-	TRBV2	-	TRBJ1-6	TGTGCCAGCAGTGAGGAGGAGGGAAGTACTTCACCCCTCCACTTT	CASSEEEGSTSPLHF
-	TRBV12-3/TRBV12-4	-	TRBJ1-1	TGTGCCAGCAGTCCTAGGCAAGCGGCAGCTTTCTTT	CASSPRQAAAFF
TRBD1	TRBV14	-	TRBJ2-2	TGTGCCAGCAGCCAAGAAGCTTGGGGACAGCCGGCCGGGGAGCTGTTTTTT	CASSQEAWGQPAGELFF
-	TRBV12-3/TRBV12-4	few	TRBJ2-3	TGTGCCAGCAGTTTAAACTCCCCCCCGGATACGCAGTATTTT	CASSLNSPPDTQYF
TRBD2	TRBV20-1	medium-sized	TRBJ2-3	TGCAGTGCTAGCCCCCTCGGGGGAGGGTGGCTAGCGGGAGGATCTGGGAACACAGATACGCAGTATTTT	CSASPLGGGWLAGGSGNTDTQYF
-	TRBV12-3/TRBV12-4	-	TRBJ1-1	TGTGCCAGCAGTGGGGTCAGGGGTTTGAACACTGAAGCTTTCTTT	CASSGVRGLNTEAFF
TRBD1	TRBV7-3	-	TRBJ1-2	TGTGCCAGCAGCGGATCGACAGGGGAAGGCTACACCTTC	CASSGSTGEGYTF
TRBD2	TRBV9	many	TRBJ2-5	TGTGCCAGCAGCGTTACGGGGGGGGTTGGGGAGACCCAGTACTTC	CASSVTGGVGETQYF
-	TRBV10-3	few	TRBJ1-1	TGTGCCATCAGACAGGGGAACACTGAAGCTTTCTTT	CAIRQGNTEAFF
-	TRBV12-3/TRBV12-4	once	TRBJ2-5	TGTGCCAGCACCTCGGGCACGCGGGGTAAAGAGACCCAGTACTTC	CASTSGTRGKETQYF
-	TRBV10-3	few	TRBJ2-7	TGTGCCTCCAAGGCCGCCTCCTACGAGCAGTACTTC	CASKAASYEQYF
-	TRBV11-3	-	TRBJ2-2	TGTGCCAGCAGCTTCGGGTCGAACACCGGGGAGCTGTTTTTT	CASSFGSNTGELFF
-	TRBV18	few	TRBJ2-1	TGTGCCAGCTCACCACCCGTGTTAAGGGGCCTCCATGAGCAGTTCTTC	CASSPPVLRGLHEQFF
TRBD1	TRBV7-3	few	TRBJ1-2	TGTGCCAGCAGCTTAACAGGACAGGATGGCTACACCTTC	CASSLTGQDGYTF
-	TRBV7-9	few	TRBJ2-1	TGTGCCAGCAGCTTCCGAGGGAACCACAATGAGCAGTTCTTC	CASSFRGNHNEQFF